What follows is one TCR beta chain and its context. Its antigen is not identified. The source of the sample is a study of breast tumors, draining lymph nodes, adjacent tissues. Study-wide results and limits: Data fit most tumor T cells coming from lymph node, expanding in tumor. Compared with lymph nodes, tumors were less diverse; compared with nontumor tissue, more. Luminal-like breast cancer showed significantly greater tumor-nontumor repertoire similarity than basal-like breast cancer did.

MiXCR was run by TCRdb on the multiplex PCR reads, yielding one entry per CDR3 protein. The table has approximately 210,000 distinct CDR3 sequences, around 32% seen once. The lymph nodes were axillary draining lymph nodes from breast cancer patients. CDR3 length: 17 amino acids. Trimming removed 5 bases from V and 3 bases from J; junction bases left unmatched: 6. Germline V CDR1 and CDR2: KGHDR, SFDVKD. The V call is TRBV24-1, the J call TRBJ2-3; TRBD2 agrees at 14 bases. Sequencing was performed on axillary lymph node tissue. The TCR sequence derives from a female donor with breast cancer. Some clones in this sample may be carry-over from other donors' samples. CDR3 DNA: TGTGCCACCAGTGCTCCCTGGACTAGCGGGAGGACAGATACGCAGTATTTT. Protein product: CATSAPWTSGRTDTQYF.